The present T cell receptor beta chain was sequenced within a study of Ad26.COV2.S vaccination and SARS-CoV-2 variants. Study results and limitations: Non-spike TCR breadth did not differ much between vaccine and placebo recipients. Vaccinated individuals (as opposed to placebo recipients) had higher spike-specific TCR breadth.

Treatment of the sample: about 20 received Ad26.COV2.S at low or high dose, single or two shots; about 5 received placebo; per-sample allocation not given. Sampling was done on day 63 after the first vaccine or placebo injection. The donor was a Boston adult aged 18-55 years. Vaccination employed an Ad26 vector expressing the Wuhan-strain SARS-CoV-2 spike. Trimming took 2 bases from V and 5 from J; bases not matched to a gene: 1. This CDR3 is 13 amino acids long. The germline V gene has CDR1 MNHEY and CDR2 SVGAGI. Repertoires were generated with immunoSEQ multiplex PCR, while TCRdb's copy carries only in-frame clones and drops some. The sample has roughly 500,000 clones; approximately 92% are singletons. Regarding this clone: Its target is unknown.

The sequencing used peripheral blood, collected in a trial of Ad26.COV2.S vaccine versus placebo. The receptor was derived from a person aged 18-65 years who received the Ad26.COV2.S COVID-19 vaccine or a placebo. The chain carries TRBV6-5 and TRBJ2-3; 7 bases fit TRBD1. CDR3 amino acids: CASSYRDRDTQYF. CDR3 sequence (DNA): TGTGCCAGCAGTTACCGGGACAGAGATACGCAGTATTTT.